Presented here are 32 T cell receptor beta chains from one specimen sequenced in a study of T cell responses to AZD1222 COVID-19 vaccine. Sequencing used immunoSEQ multiplex PCR; TCRdb keeps in-frame clones, though not all of them. The top ten clones hold about 3.5% of a sample with about 130,000 clones, around 93% of them seen once. The material was peripheral blood, obtained 28 days after the second AZD1222 dose. The receptors originated from an adult who received the AZD1222 COVID-19 vaccine.

The chain has TRBV24-1 and TRBJ2-5, with 10 bases aligning to TRBD1. Looked up from germline, CDR1 is KGHDR and CDR2 is SFDVKD. Losses at the gene ends were 10 bases for V and 3 bases for J; bases not matched to a gene: 7. This CDR3 comprises 14 residues. Here the CDR3 DNA reads TGTGCCACAAAGGACAGGGGGTACGAAGAGACCCAGTACTTC. Amino acids: CATKDRGYEETQYF.

The chain couples TRBV24-1 to TRBJ1-2; D is uncertain. This CDR3 spans 13 amino acids. V shed 3 bases and J shed 8 bases, with 12 bases lying between them. CDR1 is KGHDR, CDR2 SFDVKD, per germline. CDR3 sequence (DNA): TGTGCCACCAGTGATATGAGGGCGAAGGGCTACACCTTC. Its protein product is CATSDMRAKGYTF.

The chain couples TRBV3-1 (or the pseudogene TRBV3-2) to TRBJ1-3; D remains unclear. The length of the CDR3 is 14 residues. The V gene's germline CDR1 is LGHDT and CDR2 YNNKEL (reference sequence). V was clipped by 0 bases and J by 4 bases, with 7 bases between them. The CDR3 protein is CASSQEVLGNTIYF. In DNA form, the CDR3 reads TGTGCCAGCAGCCAAGAGGTCTTGGGAAACACCATATATTTT.

The CDR3 here is CASSLELAGWNEQFF. The CDR3 nucleotides are TGCGCCAGCAGCTTGGAGTTAGCGGGGTGGAATGAGCAGTTCTTC. The rearrangement links TRBV5-1 to TRBJ2-1; 8 bases map to TRBD2. Germline V lookup: CDR1 SGHRS, CDR2 YFSETQ. The CDR3 totals 15 residues. V gave up 0 bases and J gave up 7 bases; unmatched junction bases: 6.

A single count supports this clone. The V gene is TRBV5-1, the J gene TRBJ1-2; possibly TRBD1 for D (5 bases). This CDR3 spans 14 amino acids. V was shortened by 0 bases and J by 1 base, with 7 bases between the two germline ends. Germline V gene sequence: CDR1 SGHRS, CDR2 YFSETQ. The CDR3, as DNA: TGCGCCAGCAGCTTGGACGGGGGTAACTATGGCTACACCTTC. Encoded protein: CASSLDGGNYGYTF.

The rearrangement joins TRBV3-1 (or the pseudogene TRBV3-2) to TRBJ2-5; TRBD2 agrees at 15 bases. V lost 0 bases and J lost 5; bases outside the gene matches: 4. This CDR3 spans 17 amino acids. Germline lookup yields CDR1 LGHDT and CDR2 YNNKEL (reference sequence). The CDR3, as DNA: TGTGCCAGCAGCCAAGAGGGGACTAGCGGGAGGTCGGAGACCCAGTACTTC. Amino acid sequence: CASSQEGTSGRSETQYF.

J is TRBJ1-1 and V is TRBV6-2 or TRBV6-3, with D unresolved. The CDR3 runs to 13 residues. CDR1 is MNHEY, CDR2 SVGEGT, per germline. V was shortened by 2 bases and J by 0 bases, with 4 bases between the two germline ends. The CDR3 nucleotides read TGTGCCAGCAGTTACAGGGTGAACACTGAAGCTTTCTTT. As protein: CASSYRVNTEAFF.

The chain is built from TRBV19 and TRBJ2-2, with 9 bases aligning to TRBD1. The germline V gene encodes CDR1 LNHDA and CDR2 SQIVND (reference sequence). V gave up 6 bases and J gave up 6 bases; unmatched junction bases: 8. The CDR3 extends over 15 amino acids. CDR3 in amino acids: CASRRGTGPSGELFF. CDR3 bases: TGTGCCAGTAGGCGGGGGACAGGGCCTTCCGGGGAGCTGTTTTTT.

This rearrangement joins TRBV14 to TRBJ1-1; 7 bases match TRBD1. V was pared by 5 bases and J by 5 bases, with 8 bases of the junction left unmatched. Germline V gene sequence: CDR1 SGHDN, CDR2 FVKESK. This CDR3 is 14 amino acids long. The CDR3 reads CASSRQGSGTEAFF. CDR3 DNA: TGTGCCAGCAGCAGACAGGGCTCAGGGACTGAAGCTTTCTTT. Using reference TRBV14 and TRBJ1-1 for the parts outside the CDR3, the full variable domain is EAGVTQFPSHSVIEKGQTVTLRCDPISGHDNLYWYRRVMGKEIKFLLHFVKESKQDESGMPNNRFLAERTGGTYSTLKVQPAELEDSGVYFCASSRQGSGTEAFFGQGTRLTVV.

The chain recombines TRBV18 with TRBJ2-2, with D maybe TRBD1 (5 bases). The V gene's germline CDR1 is KGHSH and CDR2 LQKENI. The CDR3 covers 16 residues. The V end was cut by 0 bases, the J end by 0 bases, with 8 bases between. CDR3 region: CASSPPGAPNTGELFF. CDR3 DNA sequence: TGTGCCAGCTCACCACCAGGGGCCCCGAACACCGGGGAGCTGTTTTTT.

The genes are TRBV28 and TRBJ1-4; D may be TRBD1 (5 bases). Germline V CDR1 and CDR2: MDHEN, SYDVKM. This CDR3 spans 10 amino acids. V gave up 9 bases and J gave up 8 bases, with 7 bases separating them. This chain's CDR3 is CASWGEKLFF. In nucleotides, the CDR3 is TGTGCCAGTTGGGGGGAAAAACTGTTTTTT. The full variable domain, completed using reference TRBV28 and TRBJ1-4, is DVKVTQSSRYLVKRTGEKVFLECVQDMDHENMFWYRQDPGLGLRLIYFSYDVKMKEKGDIPEGYSVSREKKERFSLILESASTNQTSMYLCASWGEKLFFGSGTQLSVL.

There are a few counts of this clone. The V gene is TRBV29-1, the J gene TRBJ2-7; weak D call: TRBD2 (5 bases). CDR1 and CDR2 (germline): SQVTM, ANQGSEA. The CDR3 loop spans 13 amino acids. V lost 7 bases and J 7 bases, leaving 20 bases between the germline ends. CDR3 region: CSAGLTTSGEQYF. Here the CDR3 DNA reads TGCAGCGCTGGACTTACTACGAGTGGAGAGCAGTACTTC.

This clone came up once. The gene calls are TRBV30 and TRBJ2-3; TRBD2 aligns across 10 bases. The ends lost 4 bases at V and 1 base at J; junction bases unmatched: 5. The CDR3 is 15 amino acids. Germline V gives CDR1 GTSNPN, CDR2 SVGIG (reference sequence). CDR3 sequence (DNA): TGTGCCTGGAATTCCGGGACTAGCGGCACAGATACGCAGTATTTT. Protein sequence: CAWNSGTSGTDTQYF.

V usage is TRBV30 and J usage is TRBJ1-1; D is unclear. Trimming took 0 bases from V and 7 from J, leaving 15 bases between them. This CDR3 has 14 amino acids. CDR1 and CDR2 (germline): GTSNPN, SVGIG (reference sequence). The CDR3 DNA reads as TGTGCCTGGAGTGTGCTGGGCGAGGTGGGTGAAGCTTTCTTT. Protein sequence: CAWSVLGEVGEAFF.

The genes are TRBV28 and TRBJ1-2; a possible D gene is TRBD1 (6 bases). V shed 5 bases and J shed 0 bases, with 16 bases lying between them. The CDR3 loop spans 16 amino acids. Germline V lookup: CDR1 MDHEN, CDR2 SYDVKM. The CDR3 is CASSGWTERTNYGYTF. CDR3 in DNA: TGTGCCAGCAGTGGATGGACAGAGAGGACTAACTATGGCTACACCTTC.

The genes are TRBV18 and TRBJ2-7; the D is unclear. This CDR3 has 14 amino acids. The V gene's germline CDR1 is KGHSH and CDR2 LQKENI. V shed 3 bases and J shed 6 bases, with 15 bases lying between them. In DNA form, the CDR3 reads TGTGCCAGCTCACCTCACGATCACCTAGGCGAGCAGTACTTC. Protein sequence: CASSPHDHLGEQYF.

This chain joins TRBV19 and TRBJ2-7; no firm D call. The CDR3 is 10 residues long. Germline loops: CDR1 LNHDA, CDR2 SQIVND (reference sequence). Trimming removed 2 bases at V and 9 bases at J, with 5 bases between. CDR3 loop: CASSILAQYF. CDR3 nucleotide sequence: TGTGCCAGTAGTATATTGGCGCAGTACTTC.

Here the CDR3 reads CASSQASGAYEQYF. The CDR3 coding sequence is TGTGCCAGCAGCCAAGCTTCGGGGGCCTACGAGCAGTACTTC. The chain links TRBV3-1 (or the pseudogene TRBV3-2) to TRBJ2-7; D perhaps matches TRBD2 (6 bases). The CDR3 sequence is 14 residues long. Germline CDR1 reads LGHDT; CDR2 reads YNNKEL (reference sequence). V was clipped by 1 base and J by 2 bases, with 9 bases between them.

This sequence joins TRBV5-1 and TRBJ2-2; no clear D gene. Germline V gene sequence: CDR1 SGHRS, CDR2 YFSETQ. V lost 4 bases, J lost 1 base, and 8 bases lay in between. CDR3 length equals 14 residues. The CDR3 sequence: CASSPTVNTGELFF. Written as DNA, the CDR3 is TGCGCCAGCAGCCCCACAGTGAACACCGGGGAGCTGTTTTTT.

The V and J genes are TRBV5-6 and TRBJ1-1, with D possibly being TRBD1 (5 bases). The CDR3 spans 14 residues. Between the trimmed V and J ends, which lost 0 bases and 3 bases, there was a span of 9 bases. Germline CDR1 SGHDT, CDR2 YYEEEE. CDR3 nucleotide sequence: TGTGCCAGCAGCTTGGAGGGGTGGGACACTGAAGCTTTCTTT. It codes for CASSLEGWDTEAFF.

CDR3 in DNA: TGTGCCAGCAGCCAATCACCGGGACTAACCTACAATGAGCAGTTCTTC. This encodes CASSQSPGLTYNEQFF. The chain has TRBV7-3 and TRBJ2-1, with 7 bases lining up with TRBD2. The CDR3 sequence is 16 residues long. The ends lost 5 bases at V and 2 bases at J; junction bases unmatched: 9. Germline CDR1 and CDR2: SGHTA and FQGTGA.

The count of this clone is one. The chain joins TRBV6-6 to TRBJ1-5; D not certain. Germline V gives CDR1 MNHNY, CDR2 SVGAGI (reference sequence). V lost 0 bases to trimming and J lost 7 bases, with 13 bases between them. The CDR3 consists of 15 residues. The CDR3 sequence: CASSYSNLRNQPQHF. CDR3 nucleotides: TGTGCCAGCAGTTACTCGAATTTGAGGAACCAGCCCCAGCATTTT.

CDR3 in DNA: TGTGCCAGTAGAGGGACAGGGAACACTGAAGCTTTCTTT. Its protein product is CASRGTGNTEAFF. The V gene is TRBV19, the J gene TRBJ1-1, with 8 nucleotides matching TRBD1. This CDR3 has 13 amino acids. From germline, CDR1 is LNHDA and CDR2 SQIVND (reference sequence). V shed 6 bases and J 1 base; nucleotides not matched to a gene: 1.

The chain has TRBV4-1 and TRBJ1-1, with a tentative D call TRBD1 (6 bases). V lost 4 bases and J lost 7, with 22 bases in between. Germline loops: CDR1 MGHRA, CDR2 YSYEKL. The CDR3 spans 16 residues. The CDR3 reads CASSLGWGAEQSEAFF. The CDR3, as DNA: TGCGCCAGCAGCCTGGGGTGGGGGGCAGAACAGAGTGAAGCTTTCTTT.

The chain carries TRBV5-1 and TRBJ1-4, with D possibly TRBD1 on 6 matching bases. The germline CDR1 and CDR2 sequences are SGHRS and YFSETQ. Trimming pared 5 bases from V and 0 bases from J, leaving 23 bases between. The CDR3 covers 19 residues. This chain's CDR3 is CASRPGRTEYPATNEKLFF. The CDR3 coding sequence is TGCGCCAGCAGACCAGGTCGGACAGAGTATCCCGCAACTAATGAAAAACTGTTTTTT.

The V call is TRBV5-1, the J call TRBJ2-3; 12 bases match TRBD2. The CDR3 runs to 17 residues. V gave up 5 bases and J gave up 2 bases; unmatched junction bases: 9. Germline CDR1 is SGHRS and CDR2 is YFSETQ. The CDR3 region is CASSQLAGGATTDTQYF. CDR3 DNA: TGCGCCAGCAGTCAACTAGCGGGAGGAGCCACCACAGATACGCAGTATTTT.

A single count supports this clone. This chain connects TRBV18 to TRBJ2-3; D not certain. The CDR3 has 13 amino acids. V gave up 3 bases and J gave up 6 bases, with 10 bases separating them. CDR1 and CDR2 from the germline V gene are KGHSH and LQKENI. CDR3 bases: TGTGCCAGCTCACCCCCTATGGGGGATACGCAGTATTTT. It translates to CASSPPMGDTQYF.

The chain carries TRBV5-4 and TRBJ2-7, with TRBD2 matching 12 bases. Germline-derived CDR1 and CDR2 are SGHNT and YYREEE (reference sequence). This CDR3 is built from 15 residues. V was pared by 2 bases and J by 7 bases, with 7 bases of the junction left unmatched. CDR3: CASSLRLAGAGEQYF. CDR3 nucleotide sequence: TGTGCCAGCAGCTTAAGACTAGCGGGAGCGGGTGAGCAGTACTTC.

The chain uses TRBV15 and TRBJ1-1, with TRBD1 as a possible D gene (5 bases). The CDR3 has 14 amino acids. Trimming left V 0 bases short and J 5 bases short, with 10 bases between. Looked up from germline, CDR1 is LNHNV and CDR2 is YYDKDF (reference sequence). CDR3 loop: CATSREGTRTEAFF. The CDR3 bases are TGTGCCACCAGCAGAGAAGGGACCAGGACTGAAGCTTTCTTT.

The chain employs TRBV7-9 and TRBJ1-1; D possibly corresponds to TRBD1 (5 bases). Germline assignment: CDR1 SEHNR and CDR2 FQNEAQ (reference sequence). The CDR3 runs to 14 residues. The V end lost 10 bases, the J end lost 2 bases, and 17 bases lay between the germline ends. The CDR3 is CATDGANRNTEAFF. CDR3 coding DNA: TGTGCCACCGACGGGGCAAACCGCAACACTGAAGCTTTCTTT.

This clone has just one count. The chain has TRBV6-5 and TRBJ1-1; D gene ambiguous. The CDR3 has 12 amino acids. Trimming removed 7 bases from V and 5 bases from J, with 11 bases in between. Germline lookup yields CDR1 MNHEY and CDR2 SVGAGI. The chain's CDR3 is CASTKSWTEAFF. Written as DNA, the CDR3 is TGTGCCAGCACCAAGTCCTGGACTGAAGCTTTCTTT.

J is TRBJ2-7 and V is TRBV21-1; the table's D call of TRBD1 was not tested on the DNA. TRBV21-1 is listed as a pseudogene. This CDR3 is built from 17 residues. The CDR3 reads CASGGQGDTPSSYEQYF. DNA of the CDR3: TGTGCCAGTGGGGGACAGGGGGACACCCCTAGCTCCTACGAGCAGTACTTC.